Listed below are T cell receptor beta chains from one sample, sequenced in a study of T cell changes during pregnancy in multiple sclerosis. Only in-frame clones appear in the TCRdb table, and some are missing; sequencing was by immunoSEQ multiplex PCR. The sample includes some 70,000 clones, roughly 90% of them seen just once. The sample in question was peripheral blood, obtained after pregnancy. Every receptor here comes from a female donor in good health, enrolled as a control in a pregnancy study. Each CDR3 is given with its conserved first and last residue. D genes are given only for firm matches. Not every row has a clone size; where given, it reads once, few, many or a size class.

V	size	D	J	DNA	CDR3
TRBV6-5	.	.	TRBJ1-1	TGTGCCAGCAGTTACAGGGAGAGGGATCTTGAAGCTTTCTTT	CASSYRERDLEAFF
TRBV30	.	TRBD1	TRBJ1-4	TGTGCCTGGGGGAGACAGGGGCCTTCCTCAACTAATGAAAAACTGTTTTTT	CAWGRQGPSSTNEKLFF
TRBV7-8	.	.	TRBJ2-2	TGTGCCAGCAGCCAACGGGACTCCTACACCGGGGAGCTGTTTTTT	CASSQRDSYTGELFF
TRBV5-1	.	TRBD2	TRBJ2-3	TGCGCCAGCACAAGATTATTTACTAGCGGGATGGATACGCAGTATTTT	CASTRLFTSGMDTQYF
TRBV7-2	.	TRBD1	TRBJ2-7	TGTGCCAGCAGCACCAAGGACAGGGGGGGAGACGAGCAGTACTTC	CASSTKDRGGDEQYF
TRBV19	.	.	TRBJ1-2	TGTGCCAGTAGTCGAGTTAACTATGGCTACACCTTC	CASSRVNYGYTF
TRBV7-9	.	.	TRBJ1-3	TGTGCCAGCAGCTCGGGGGATGAGGGCTCTGGAAACACCATATATTTT	CASSSGDEGSGNTIYF
TRBV30	.	.	TRBJ2-7	TGTGCCTGGGGGGGTGGGGGGAGGACCTACGAGCAGTACTTC	CAWGGGGRTYEQYF
TRBV6-6	.	TRBD2	TRBJ2-1	TGTGCCAGCAGCTATATACTAGCGGGAGGTGGGGATGAGCAGTTCTTC	CASSYILAGGGDEQFF
TRBV11-3	.	TRBD1	TRBJ1-2	TGTGCCAGCAGCTTAGAGACAGGGAACTATGGCTACACCTTC	CASSLETGNYGYTF
TRBV10-3	.	TRBD2	TRBJ2-4	TGTGCCATCAGTCCTAGCGGGGGCCTGGACATTCAGTACTTC	CAISPSGGLDIQYF
TRBV7-8	once	.	TRBJ1-5	TGTGCCAGCAGCTTAGCGAACGGCAGGAATCAGCCCCAGCATTTT	CASSLANGRNQPQHF
TRBV7-7	.	TRBD2	TRBJ2-1	TGTGCTAGCAGCCACCTAGCGGGGGCTTACAATGAGCAGTTCTTC	CASSHLAGAYNEQFF
TRBV19	once	.	TRBJ1-5	TGTGCCAGTAGTCCCTTATCGGTCCGGGGCAATCAGCCCCAGCATTTT	CASSPLSVRGNQPQHF
TRBV14	.	TRBD2	TRBJ2-3	TGTGCCAGCAGCCCGGGACTAGCGGGAGCAGATACGCAGTATTTT	CASSPGLAGADTQYF
TRBV27	.	.	TRBJ2-2	TGTGCCAGCAGTTTAACACAGGGATTCACCGGGGAGCTGTTTTTT	CASSLTQGFTGELFF
TRBV4-1	.	TRBD2	TRBJ2-3	TGCGCCAGCAGCCCGAGGGGACTAGCGGGATCTTTACCAGATACGCAGTATTTT	CASSPRGLAGSLPDTQYF
TRBV6-5	.	TRBD1	TRBJ2-7	TGTGCCAGCAAGGGACAGGCGTACGAGCAGTACTTC	CASKGQAYEQYF
TRBV6-5	.	TRBD1	TRBJ1-2	TGTGCCAGCAGTTATAGCGACAGGGCTACCTATGGCTACACCTTC	CASSYSDRATYGYTF
TRBV21-1	.	.	TRBJ1-2	TGTGTCACCCCGGGACACCACTATGGCTACACCTTC	CVTPGHHYGYTF
TRBV7-2	few	.	TRBJ2-5	TGTGCCAGCAGCTTAAGCTTCCAAGAGACCCAGTACTTC	CASSLSFQETQYF
TRBV4-1	once	TRBD2	TRBJ2-3	TGCGCCAGCAGCCAGGGGCTAGCGGGGGGGCGGGGCACAGATACGCAGTATTTT	CASSQGLAGGRGTDTQYF
TRBV5-4	.	TRBD2	TRBJ2-5	TGTGCCAGCAGCTGGCCGGGACTAGCGGGCCAAGAGACCCAGTACTTC	CASSWPGLAGQETQYF
TRBV9	.	TRBD2	TRBJ2-7	TGTGCCAGCAGCGTAGGAGGGCGGGGGGGGAACTCCTACGAGCAGTACTTC	CASSVGGRGGNSYEQYF
TRBV18	.	.	TRBJ2-2	TGTGCCAGCTCACCCAGATCGAACACCGGGGAGCTGTTTTTT	CASSPRSNTGELFF
TRBV30	.	TRBD1	TRBJ1-4	TGTGCCTGGAGGGGGGACAGGGAGAATGAAAAACTGTTTTTT	CAWRGDRENEKLFF
TRBV2	once	.	TRBJ1-1	TGTGCCAGCAGTGAATTGGGGCAGGGCGAAGCTTTCTTT	CASSELGQGEAFF
TRBV7-9	.	TRBD1	TRBJ2-5	TGTGCCAGCAGCTTAGCTACAGGGGGCGTTTTACGAGAGACCCAGTACTTC	CASSLATGGVLRETQYF
TRBV19	.	TRBD1	TRBJ1-5	TGTGCCAGTAGTGACTCCGGGACAGTTTTTCAGCCCCAGCATTTT	CASSDSGTVFQPQHF
TRBV5-1	.	TRBD1	TRBJ1-2	TGCGCCAGCGCGTCAACGTTGGGACAGCATCATGGCTACACCTTC	CASASTLGQHHGYTF
TRBV14	.	.	TRBJ1-3	TGTGCCAGCAGACACAGTGGGAGCTCTGGAAACACCATATATTTT	CASRHSGSSGNTIYF
TRBV10-1	.	TRBD1	TRBJ2-1	TGCGCCAGCAGTGACGGCCAGGGGGCGATGGGTGAGCAGTTCTTC	CASSDGQGAMGEQFF
TRBV7-6	.	.	TRBJ2-1	TGTGCCAGCAGCTTAGTTGTGGGGGCGGACAATGAGCAGTTCTTC	CASSLVVGADNEQFF
TRBV29-1	.	.	TRBJ2-7	TGCAGCGTTGGCGGGTTTGGCGAGCAGTACTTC	CSVGGFGEQYF
TRBV5-4	.	TRBD2	TRBJ2-1	TGTGCCAGCAGTAATAGCGGGAGCCAGGGCAATGAGCAGTTCTTC	CASSNSGSQGNEQFF
TRBV7-9	.	TRBD2	TRBJ2-7	TGTGCCAGCAGCACCGGGAGGACAAACGAGCAGTACTTC	CASSTGRTNEQYF
TRBV7-9	.	TRBD2	TRBJ2-7	TGTGCCAGCAGCTTAGTTCGCAGCGGGAGTCTGAACGAGCAGTACTTC	CASSLVRSGSLNEQYF
TRBV6-1	.	.	TRBJ2-5	TGTGCCAGCAGTGAAGGGACAGGGAGGGTAGAGACCCAGTACTTC	CASSEGTGRVETQYF
TRBV5-4	few	TRBD2	TRBJ2-5	TGTGCCAGCAGATCTAGCGGGGGAGAGACCCAGTACTTC	CASRSSGGETQYF
TRBV29-1	.	TRBD1	TRBJ1-1	TGCAGCGTTTTAACAGGGGCGGCTGAAGCTTTCTTT	CSVLTGAAEAFF
TRBV10-3	.	TRBD1	TRBJ1-2	TGTGCCATCAGTGAGAAGACAGGGGATGGCTACACCTTC	CAISEKTGDGYTF
TRBV6-6	.	.	TRBJ2-2	TGTGCCAGCAGTTACTCCTCCCCCGGGGAGCTGTTTTTT	CASSYSSPGELFF
TRBV7-2	.	.	TRBJ1-2	TGTGCCAGCAGCTTGGGGGCCTCTAACTATGGCTACACCTTC	CASSLGASNYGYTF
TRBV13	.	TRBD2	TRBJ2-1	TGTGCCAGCAGTTTCTGGGGGAGGGTGGTCTACAATGAGCAGTTCTTC	CASSFWGRVVYNEQFF
TRBV4-3	few	TRBD2	TRBJ2-7	TGCGCCAGCAGCCAAGATCTTACTAGCGGGAACTTACTAAGCGACGAGCAGTACTTC	CASSQDLTSGNLLSDEQYF
TRBV6-4	.	.	TRBJ1-2	TGTGCCAGCAGTGACTCGGATATAGGACAGCCGAACTATGGCTACACCTTC	CASSDSDIGQPNYGYTF
TRBV15	once	.	TRBJ2-7	TGTGCCACCAGCAGAGTAGGGGGCTCCTACGAGCAGTACTTC	CATSRVGGSYEQYF
TRBV19	few	TRBD2	TRBJ2-3	TGTGCCAGTAGTCCTGGCGGGGGGGTAGATACGCAGTATTTT	CASSPGGGVDTQYF
TRBV30	.	TRBD2	TRBJ2-7	TGTGCCTGGAGTGCGATCGGGACTAAATACTCCTACGAGCAGTACTTC	CAWSAIGTKYSYEQYF
TRBV6-5	.	TRBD1	TRBJ2-7	TGTGCCAGTTCCCCGCAGACAGGGAGTAGCGACGAGCAGTACTTC	CASSPQTGSSDEQYF
TRBV30	few	.	TRBJ1-1	TGTGCCTGGAGGGGACAATCGAACACTGAAGCTTTCTTT	CAWRGQSNTEAFF
TRBV7-6	.	.	TRBJ2-1	TGTGCCAGCAGCTTGCTACAGGGTTTCCATGAGCAGTTCTTC	CASSLLQGFHEQFF
TRBV5-1	once	.	TRBJ1-4	TGCGCCAGCAGCCCCTACGGACTGAGAAATGAAAAACTGTTTTTT	CASSPYGLRNEKLFF
TRBV20-1	few	.	TRBJ1-1	TGCAGTGCTACGGGGAACACTGAAGCTTTCTTT	CSATGNTEAFF
TRBV5-4	.	.	TRBJ1-1	TGTGCCAGCAGCTTACAGGGCGGTGTTGAAGCTTTCTTT	CASSLQGGVEAFF
TRBV19	.	TRBD2	TRBJ2-1	TGTGCCAGTAGTATTGCTAGCGGGAGGGTCGGGGAGCAGTTCTTC	CASSIASGRVGEQFF
TRBV6-4	.	TRBD2	TRBJ2-1	TGTGCCAGCAGTGACCGTTGGCTAGCGGGAGGGCCTCCCCCCTACAATGAGCAGTTCTTC	CASSDRWLAGGPPPYNEQFF
TRBV27	.	TRBD1	TRBJ1-2	TGTGCCAGTGGTCCCGGGACAGGGAGGGTGGGTGGCTACACCTTC	CASGPGTGRVGGYTF
TRBV4-1	.	.	TRBJ1-1	TGCGCCAGCAGCTCATGGGGGGTGGTGAACACTGAAGCTTTCTTT	CASSSWGVVNTEAFF
TRBV6-5	once	.	TRBJ1-1	TGTGCCAGCATGGCGGGCGTGACGAACACTGAAGCTTTCTTT	CASMAGVTNTEAFF